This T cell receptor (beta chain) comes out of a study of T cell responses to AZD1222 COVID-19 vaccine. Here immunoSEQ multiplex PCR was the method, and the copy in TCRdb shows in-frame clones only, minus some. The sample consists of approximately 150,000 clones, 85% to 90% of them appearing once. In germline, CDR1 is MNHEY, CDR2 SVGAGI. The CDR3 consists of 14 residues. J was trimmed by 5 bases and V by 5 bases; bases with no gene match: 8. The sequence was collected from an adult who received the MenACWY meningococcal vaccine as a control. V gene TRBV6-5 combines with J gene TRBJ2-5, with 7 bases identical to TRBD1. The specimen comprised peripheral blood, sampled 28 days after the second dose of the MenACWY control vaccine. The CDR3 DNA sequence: TGTGCCAGCAGTCAATTGGACAGGCGGGAGACCCAGTACTTC. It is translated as CASSQLDRRETQYF.